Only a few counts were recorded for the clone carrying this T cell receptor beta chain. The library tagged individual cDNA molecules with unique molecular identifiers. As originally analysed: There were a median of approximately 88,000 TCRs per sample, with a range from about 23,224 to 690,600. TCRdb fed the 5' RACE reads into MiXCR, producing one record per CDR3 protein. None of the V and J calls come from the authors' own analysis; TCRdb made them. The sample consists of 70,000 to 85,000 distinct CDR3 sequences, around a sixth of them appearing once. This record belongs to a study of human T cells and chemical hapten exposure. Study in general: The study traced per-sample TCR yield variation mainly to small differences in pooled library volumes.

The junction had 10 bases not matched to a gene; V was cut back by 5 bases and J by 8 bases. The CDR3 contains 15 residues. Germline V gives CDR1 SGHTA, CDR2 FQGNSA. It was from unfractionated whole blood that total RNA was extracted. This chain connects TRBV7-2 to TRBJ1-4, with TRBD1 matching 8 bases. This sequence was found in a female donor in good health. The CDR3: CASSPRTGSREKLFF. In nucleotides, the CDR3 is TGTGCCAGCAGCCCGCGGACAGGGAGTCGAGAAAAACTGTTTTTT.